Listed below are T cell receptor beta chains from one sample, sequenced in a study of CD8 T cells in Susac syndrome. In TCRdb, the immunoSEQ multiplex PCR reads were re-called with MiXCR into one record per CDR3 protein. Among some 100,000 distinct CDR3 sequences listed, more than 85% were seen once. The sample was CD4+ T cells from PBMCs. Receptors were obtained from a human donor with multiple sclerosis. Both conserved end residues are part of each CDR3. A D gene is named only where the DNA matches it firmly. Clone size is given for some rows only: seen once, a few or many times, or a class if the clone is expanded.

j_call | clone_size | v_call | d_call | cdr3_nt | cdr3_aa
TRBJ2-1 | - | TRBV7-9 | TRBD2 | TGTGCCAGCGGCCTCCAAGCGGGGTCCTACAATGAGCAGTTCTTC | CASGLQAGSYNEQFF
TRBJ2-5 | - | TRBV9 | - | TGTGCCAGCAGTGGCAGGGTGTCGGGGGAGACCCAGTACTTC | CASSGRVSGETQYF
TRBJ1-4 | - | TRBV7-8 | - | TGTGCCAGCAGCGGGGAAGCAGTCCGGGGAGGTGAAAAACTGTTTTTT | CASSGEAVRGGEKLFF
TRBJ1-2 | - | TRBV19 | - | TGTGCCAGTAGTATACGCACAGGCACGACCGTTTATGGCTACACCTTC | CASSIRTGTTVYGYTF
TRBJ2-3 | - | TRBV20-1 | - | TGCAGTGCCAATCGCCTTAGCACAGATACGCAGTATTTT | CSANRLSTDTQYF
TRBJ1-4 | - | TRBV27 | - | TGTGCCAGCAGTTTATCCACCAGTCAAAAACTGTTTTTT | CASSLSTSQKLFF
TRBJ1-2 | - | TRBV3-1 | - | TGTGCCAGCGTCAAGGGGGGCTCGGCGAACTATGGCTACACCTTC | CASVKGGSANYGYTF
TRBJ1-6 | - | TRBV4-1 | - | TGCGCCAGCAGCCAAGATAACCAAGGGGATTCACCCCTCCACTTT | CASSQDNQGDSPLHF
TRBJ1-1 | once | TRBV3-1 | - | TGTGCCAGCAGCCAAGATCCATTAGGGTTGGCCACTGAAGCTTTCTTT | CASSQDPLGLATEAFF
TRBJ2-7 | - | TRBV9 | TRBD1 | TGTGCCAGCACCCGGGGACAGGGGAATTTCGAGCAGTACTTC | CASTRGQGNFEQYF
TRBJ1-4 | - | TRBV11-2 | - | TGTGCCAGCAGCCGCGGGCTATCCCTTGGGGCTAATGAAAAACTGTTTTTT | CASSRGLSLGANEKLFF
TRBJ2-1 | - | TRBV11-2 | TRBD2 | TGTGCCAGCAGCTCACTAGCGGGGGGCTTCAATGAGCAGTTCTTC | CASSSLAGGFNEQFF
TRBJ1-1 | - | TRBV6-2/TRBV6-3 | - | TGTGCCAGCTTAATACCCAACAGGGCCACTGAAGCTTTCTTT | CASLIPNRATEAFF
TRBJ1-2 | - | TRBV12-3/TRBV12-4 | - | TGTGCCAGCAGTTTAGGGCCGGGTTCTGGCTACACCTTC | CASSLGPGSGYTF
TRBJ1-3 | - | TRBV4-3 | - | TGCGCCAGCACCGAAAGGGTAGACCCAACTGGAAACACCATATATTTT | CASTERVDPTGNTIYF
TRBJ2-6 | once | TRBV7-2 | - | TGTGCCAGCAGCCCCGACAGAGTGTCCAACGTCCTGACTTTC | CASSPDRVSNVLTF
TRBJ2-5 | once | TRBV6-6 | - | TGTGCCAGCAGTGATACTCCGGGACGGGGGCAAGAGACCCAGTACTTC | CASSDTPGRGQETQYF
TRBJ2-1 | - | TRBV24-1 | TRBD1 | TGTGCCACCAGTACAGGGGGCGAAGCTAACCACAATGAGCAGTTCTTC | CATSTGGEANHNEQFF
TRBJ1-1 | - | TRBV6-5 | - | TGTGCCAGCAGGCCCCCTTCCAACACTGAAGCTTTCTTT | CASRPPSNTEAFF
TRBJ1-3 | once | TRBV29-1 | - | TGCAGCGCCTTGGGTACAGCCGCTGGAAACACCATATATTTT | CSALGTAAGNTIYF
TRBJ2-7 | once | TRBV10-3 | TRBD1 | TGTGCCGCTGGGACAGGGGGGTTTGAGCAGTACTTC | CAAGTGGFEQYF
TRBJ2-2 | - | TRBV28 | - | TGTGCCAGCAGAGATACCAGCCTCACCGGGGAGCTGTTTTTT | CASRDTSLTGELFF
TRBJ1-2 | - | TRBV29-1 | TRBD1 | TGCAGCGTTCCAACAGGGGATGGCTACACCTTC | CSVPTGDGYTF
TRBJ2-5 | once | TRBV10-1 | - | TGCGCCAGCAGTTCACAGGTCCAAGAGACCCAGTACTTC | CASSSQVQETQYF
TRBJ2-5 | - | TRBV7-2 | - | TGTGCCAGCAGCTTATCGAGTAGCCGGGGTGTCCAAGAGACCCAGTACTTC | CASSLSSSRGVQETQYF
TRBJ1-1 | - | TRBV2 | - | TGTGCCAGCCCCACGGGCGGAAACACTGAAGCTTTCTTT | CASPTGGNTEAFF
TRBJ2-7 | - | TRBV14 | TRBD2 | TGTGCCAGCAGCCAAGATGATAATTCGGGACTAGCGGGGGGGCCCTACTACGAGCAGTACTTC | CASSQDDNSGLAGGPYYEQYF
TRBJ1-5 | - | TRBV6-1 | - | TGTGCCAGCAGTGAAGCGACCAGCAATCAGCCCCAGCATTTT | CASSEATSNQPQHF
TRBJ2-5 | once | TRBV3-1 | - | TGTGCCAGCAGCCAAGACCGGCAGCAAGAGACCCAGTACTTC | CASSQDRQQETQYF
TRBJ2-3 | - | TRBV12-3/TRBV12-4 | - | TGTGCCAGCAGTTTAGGGGCCACAGATACGCAGTATTTT | CASSLGATDTQYF